A selection of T cell receptor beta chains follows, all from one sample in a study of blood T cell repertoires in COVID-19. Clones were read by immunoSEQ multiplex PCR, and TCRdb kept only the in-frame ones, dropping some. The sample comprises 330,000 or so clones, around nine tenths of which are singletons, and 3% to 4.5% rests with the top ten. Sequencing was performed on peripheral blood. The receptor set was obtained from a woman aged 55-70 years with COVID-19, enrolled during active disease. The CDR3 runs from the conserved cysteine through the conserved F or W.

TRBJ1-1 | TRBV7-9 | CASSPRRGTEAFF
TRBJ2-7 | TRBV5-6 | CASSFGGFWGSYEQYF
TRBJ2-7 | TRBV6-6 | CASSKSSAEQYF
TRBJ2-1 | TRBV19 | CASTRQGAVEQFF
TRBJ1-5 | TRBV7-9 | CASSVGTGGSNQPQHF
TRBJ1-2 | TRBV3-1/TRBV3-2 | CASSLTGEDGYTF
TRBJ1-2 | TRBV10-3 | CAIRSPGQGLSGYTF
TRBJ1-1 | TRBV14 | CASSHTVGQGNTEAFF
TRBJ2-5 | TRBV27 | CASSSTAPGETQYF
TRBJ2-2 | TRBV28 | CASSLAGGWNTGELFF
TRBJ2-5 | TRBV2 | CASSTRVAGIEETQYF
TRBJ1-4 | TRBV19 | CASSFRTNEKLFF
TRBJ2-3 | TRBV7-3 | CASSLGGGADTQYF
TRBJ2-6 | TRBV3-1/TRBV3-2 | CASMRAGANVLTF
TRBJ2-3 | TRBV28 | CASSLETGGFSVGTDTQYF
TRBJ1-3 | TRBV10-3 | CAISEGEGDTIYF
TRBJ1-4 | TRBV7-3 | CASSLRGTENEKLFF
TRBJ1-5 | TRBV5-6 | CASSLGDGNQPQHF
TRBJ2-5 | TRBV7-9 | CASSLVDGGGYF
TRBJ2-7 | TRBV18 | CASSPGDRKGYEQYF
TRBJ2-1 | TRBV11-2 | CASRTSGGAGEQFF
TRBJ2-7 | TRBV19 | CASSRDRGNEQYF
TRBJ2-1 | TRBV3-1/TRBV3-2 | CASSQAQGVRSYNEQFF
TRBJ2-7 | TRBV5-5 | CASSLLQGTGDEQYF
TRBJ2-5 | TRBV28 | CASKIEETQYF
TRBJ2-7 | TRBV6-5 | CASSPQQGPYEQYF
TRBJ1-3 | TRBV19 | CASSIPRGPSGNTIYF
TRBJ1-5 | TRBV5-1 | CASSKLQGQPQHF
TRBJ1-5 | TRBV5-8 | CASSLGTGAGNQPQHF
TRBJ1-1 | TRBV29-1 | CSTTEGGEAFF
TRBJ1-1 | TRBV7-6 | CASSPPGTLNTEAFF
TRBJ1-2 | TRBV19 | CASSIVKGGAYGYTF
TRBJ2-7 | TRBV5-4 | CASSGPDSSYEQYF
TRBJ1-1 | TRBV6-5 | CASSYRGGANTEAFF
TRBJ1-1 | TRBV3-1/TRBV3-2 | CASSQGDIGAFF
TRBJ2-2 | TRBV28 | CASSLRRQNTGELFF
TRBJ1-3 | TRBV27 | CASSFQGARGNTIYF
TRBJ2-3 | TRBV24-1 | CATSHIALGTDTQYF
TRBJ2-7 | TRBV3-1/TRBV3-2 | CASSHKRAPYEQYF
TRBJ1-2 | TRBV7-9 | CASSHPQASLAYGYTF
TRBJ2-7 | TRBV27 | CASSHGDSPYEQYF
TRBJ2-1 | TRBV2 | CASITPRGAYNEQFF
TRBJ2-7 | TRBV12-3/TRBV12-4 | CASSLGGGYEQYF
TRBJ1-2 | TRBV4-1 | CASSQHGGGYTF
TRBJ1-1 | TRBV5-1 | CASSLGQGSVNTEAFF
TRBJ2-3 | TRBV11-2 | CASSLRIVRDTQYF
TRBJ1-2 | TRBV9 | CASSVGSANYGYTF
TRBJ2-5 | TRBV7-9 | CASSYISGREETQYF
TRBJ1-6 | TRBV19 | CASSPVDRQNSPLHF
TRBJ1-2 | TRBV29-1 | CSVVTGLNYGYTF
TRBJ1-6 | TRBV18 | CASSPGLDNSPLHF
TRBJ1-2 | TRBV20-1 | CSASTPQGSATNYGYTF